What follows are 30 T cell receptor beta chains derived from one specimen sequenced in a study of cytomegalovirus exposure and HLA in healthy donors. The PCR used 60 Vbeta and 13 Jbeta primers. Some clones are missing from TCRdb's copy, which holds only in-frame ones; the method was immunoSEQ multiplex PCR. Of 170,000 or so clones listed, 65% to 80% are singletons. Sequences were obtained from PBMCs. Every receptor here comes from a woman in her 50s in good health and CMV-seropositive.

This chain connects TRBV11-1 to TRBJ2-5; TRBD1 might be the D (6 bases). CDR3 size: 14 residues. Germline CDR1 SGHAT, CDR2 FQDESV (reference sequence). The V end was cut by 5 bases, the J end by 2 bases, with 12 bases between. The CDR3 DNA follows: TGTGCCAGCAGCATCGGACAGTCTCAAGAGACCCAGTACTTC. It specifies CASSIGQSQETQYF.

The V gene is TRBV5-4, the J gene TRBJ1-1; 7 bases fit TRBD1. Germline V CDR1 and CDR2: SGHNT, YYREEE (reference sequence). CDR3 length equals 14 residues. V trimming: 7 bases; J trimming: 1 base; junction bases outside the gene matches: 7. CDR3 nucleotides: TGTGCCAGCGGATGGGACAGATCGAACACTGAAGCTTTCTTT. Its translation: CASGWDRSNTEAFF.

This clone was observed once. This chain links TRBV9 with TRBJ2-3, with 11 bases identical to TRBD2. Germline assignment: CDR1 SGDLS and CDR2 YYNGEE. V trimming: 5 bases; J trimming: 6 bases; junction bases outside the gene matches: 11. The CDR3 loop spans 16 amino acids. The CDR3 loop reads CASRSRLAGPPDTQYF. The DNA of the CDR3 is TGTGCCAGCAGGTCCAGACTAGCGGGGCCCCCGGATACGCAGTATTTT.

This clone was picked up one time. A junction end diverges from the germline sequence, so it may reflect a read error. This rearrangement joins TRBV7-6 to TRBJ2-1; possible D gene TRBD1, 5 bases. From germline, CDR1 is SGHVS and CDR2 FNYEAQ. CDR3 length: 16 residues. For the CDR3, the DNA is TGTGCCAGCAGCTCCCCCCACAGGCTTGGGTACAGTGAGCAGTTCTTC. Amino acid sequence: CASSSPHRLGYSEQFF. Full variable domain (missing parts from reference TRBV7-6 and TRBJ2-1): GAGVSQSPRYKVTKRGQDVALRCDPISGHVSLYWYRQALGQGPEFLTYFNYEAQQDKSGLPNDRFSAERPEGSISTLTIQRTEQRDSAMYRCASSSPHRLGYSEQFFGPGTRLTVL.

The chain couples TRBV28 to TRBJ2-5; 7 bases are a match to TRBD1. The CDR3 contains 14 residues. The germline CDR1 and CDR2 sequences are MDHEN and SYDVKM. V lost 6 bases, J lost 0 bases, and 4 bases stayed unmatched. Written as DNA, the CDR3 is TGTGCCAGCAGCCCGACAGGGTACCAAGAGACCCAGTACTTC. Translation: CASSPTGYQETQYF.

The table lists this clone with a few counts. The chain uses TRBV11-2 and TRBJ2-5; maybe TRBD2 (5 bases). V lost 4 bases and J 7 bases, leaving 10 bases between the germline ends. From germline, CDR1 is SGHAT and CDR2 FQNNGV. This CDR3 is built from 12 residues. CDR3 nucleotide sequence: TGTGCCAGCAGCTATACAAGCGGGACCCAGTACTTC. Protein sequence: CASSYTSGTQYF.

The chain has TRBV9 and TRBJ2-1; a possible D gene is TRBD2 (6 bases). Looked up from germline, CDR1 is SGDLS and CDR2 is YYNGEE. This CDR3 has 15 amino acids. Trimming removed 0 bases from V and 8 bases from J, with 15 bases in between. The CDR3 is CASSVGTTTDYEQFF. The CDR3 coding sequence is TGTGCCAGCAGCGTAGGGACTACAACGGATTATGAGCAGTTCTTC. The variable domain in full, with the rest retrieved from reference TRBV9 and TRBJ2-1, is DSGVTQTPKHLITATGQRVTLRCSPRSGDLSVYWYQQSLDQGLQFLIQYYNGEERAKGNILERFSAQQFPDLHSELNLSSLELGDSALYFCASSVGTTTDYEQFFGPGTRLTVL.

Worth noting for this clone: This same CDR3 is encoded by further DNA sequences in the sample. The V call is TRBV5-1, the J call TRBJ1-1; 7 nucleotides agree with TRBD1. The V and J ends lost 0 bases and 4 bases, in that order; junction bases with no gene match: 3. Germline assignment: CDR1 SGHRS and CDR2 YFSETQ. CDR3 length equals 14 residues. The DNA of the CDR3 is TGCGCCAGCAGCTTGGGACAGGGTCTCACTGAAGCTTTCTTT. Residues: CASSLGQGLTEAFF.

Note on this clone: At one boundary the junction diverges from the germline segment, which might be a read error. This rearrangement joins TRBV7-9 to TRBJ2-6, with D maybe TRBD1 (5 bases). The CDR3 length is 16 residues. Germline loops: CDR1 SEHNR, CDR2 FQNEAQ (reference sequence). CDR3 nucleotide sequence: TGTGCCAGCAGCTTAAGTCCTATCTCTGGGGCCAACGGCCTGACTTTC. As protein: CASSLSPISGANGLTF.

The chain combines TRBV27 with TRBJ2-6, with 8 bases identical to TRBD1. The germline CDR1 and CDR2 sequences are MNHEY and SMNVEV (reference sequence). The length of the CDR3 is 21 residues. Trimming at V came to 5 bases and at J to 0 bases, leaving 18 bases not matched to a gene. CDR3 sequence reads: CASSPLRVGDRQTSGANVLTF. The CDR3 coding sequence is TGTGCCAGCAGTCCACTAAGGGTTGGGGACAGGCAAACCTCTGGGGCCAACGTCCTGACTTTC.

The J gene is TRBJ2-4, the V gene TRBV4-3; a weak D match, TRBD1 (6 bases). In germline, CDR1 is LGHNA, CDR2 YSLEER. Trimming removed 2 bases from V and 9 bases from J, with 14 bases in between. The length of the CDR3 is 14 residues. The CDR3, as DNA: TGCGCCAGCAGCCAAACAGGGATATTGAGCATTCAGTACTTC. Amino acid sequence: CASSQTGILSIQYF.

This clone was seen a single time. The chain has TRBV6-1 and TRBJ1-5; TRBD1 might be the D (5 bases). V was pared by 11 bases and J by 6 bases, with 17 bases between. The CDR3 loop spans 13 amino acids. Germline V gives CDR1 MNHNS, CDR2 SASEGT. CDR3 region: CAVRMGGGQPQHF. The CDR3 nucleotides are TGTGCCGTCCGCATGGGGGGAGGTCAGCCCCAGCATTTT.

The chain couples TRBV5-5 to TRBJ1-5, with a tentative D call TRBD1 (5 bases). The V gene lost 4 bases and the J gene lost 2 bases, with 10 bases spanning the gap. The germline gives CDR1 SGHKS, CDR2 YYEKEE (reference sequence). The CDR3 is 14 residues long. The CDR3 is CASSREGGNQPQHF. CDR3 nucleotides: TGTGCCAGCAGCCGAGAAGGGGGCAATCAGCCCCAGCATTTT.

The chain recombines TRBV28 with TRBJ2-7; 12 nucleotides match TRBD2. Germline CDR1 MDHEN, CDR2 SYDVKM. The CDR3 totals 15 residues. Losses at the gene ends were 3 bases for V and 2 bases for J; bases not matched to a gene: 2. CDR3 in amino acids: CASSFRLAGAYEQYF. For the CDR3, the DNA is TGTGCCAGCAGTTTTCGACTAGCGGGGGCCTACGAGCAGTACTTC.

The chain has TRBV7-9 and TRBJ2-7; maybe TRBD1 (6 bases). The CDR3 consists of 12 residues. Germline loops: CDR1 SEHNR, CDR2 FQNEAQ (reference sequence). With 6 bases removed from V and 5 bases from J, the gap between germline ends came to 11 bases. As DNA, the CDR3 is TGTGCCAGCAGACTCGAGGGGGACGAGCAGTACTTC. It yields the protein CASRLEGDEQYF.

This sequence joins TRBV5-4 and TRBJ2-5; tentatively, D is TRBD2 (5 bases). Germline-derived CDR1 and CDR2 are SGHNT and YYREEE (reference sequence). CDR3 size: 15 residues. V was cut by 4 bases and J by 1 base, with 14 bases left in between. In DNA, the CDR3 is TGTGCCAGCAGCCAATCGCAGACTATCCAAGAGACCCAGTACTTC. Amino acids: CASSQSQTIQETQYF.

This rearrangement joins TRBV12-5 to TRBJ2-1; 8 bases line up with TRBD2. V was clipped by 0 bases and J by 6 bases; unmatched bases: 7. The CDR3 consists of 16 residues. The germline V gene has CDR1 LGHNT and CDR2 FRNRAP. CDR3 sequence reads: CASGLVNGGAVNEQFF. CDR3 DNA: TGTGCTAGTGGTTTGGTAAACGGGGGGGCCGTCAATGAGCAGTTCTTC.

The rearrangement uses TRBV11-2 and TRBJ2-7, with D tentatively TRBD1 (6 bases). The germline CDR1 and CDR2 sequences are SGHAT and FQNNGV. There are 14 residues in the CDR3. Trimming shortened V by 1 base and J by 0 bases, and 7 bases separated the two germline ends. DNA of the CDR3: TGTGCCAGCAGCTTAGTGGGGGCCTCCTACGAGCAGTACTTC. It encodes CASSLVGASYEQYF.

In this sample, this clone turned up a few times. J is TRBJ2-1 and V is TRBV11-2, with 10 bases aligning to TRBD2. Germline CDR1 is SGHAT and CDR2 is FQNNGV. Trimming at V came to 6 bases and at J to 5 bases, leaving 10 bases not matched to a gene. The CDR3 has 16 residues. CDR3 in DNA: TGTGCCAGCAGTGGGGTGCAAGCGGGGGGGCACAATGAGCAGTTCTTC. It is translated as CASSGVQAGGHNEQFF.

There are a few counts of this clone. This chain joins TRBV5-4 and TRBJ1-5; 9 bases align to TRBD1. V shed 0 bases and J 2 bases; nucleotides not matched to a gene: 6. The germline CDR1 and CDR2 sequences are SGHNT and YYREEE (reference sequence). This CDR3 spans 17 amino acids. The CDR3 sequence: CASSLVTGGPGNQPQHF. The DNA of the CDR3 is TGTGCCAGCAGCTTGGTGACAGGGGGACCGGGCAATCAGCCCCAGCATTTT.

V is TRBV18 and J is TRBJ2-7, with 10 bases fitting TRBD2. Germline V gene lookup returns CDR1 KGHSH and CDR2 LQKENI. J gave up 6 bases and V 2 bases, and 13 bases lay outside the gene matches. This CDR3 contains 17 residues. The CDR3 here is CASSPSRGAGGFSEQYF. The DNA for the CDR3 is TGTGCCAGCTCACCATCCCGAGGAGCGGGAGGGTTCTCCGAGCAGTACTTC.

The chain combines TRBV30 with TRBJ2-1; possibly TRBD1 for D (6 bases). Trimming stripped 2 bases from V and 1 base from J, with 9 bases between. The CDR3 runs 14 residues. Germline V lookup: CDR1 GTSNPN, CDR2 SVGIG (reference sequence). The CDR3 coding sequence is TGTGCCTGGAGTACAGGGCAGTCCTACAATGAGCAGTTCTTC. Encoded protein: CAWSTGQSYNEQFF. Complete variable domain (other parts from reference TRBV30 and TRBJ2-1): SQTIHQWPATLVQPVGSPLSLECTVEGTSNPNLYWYRQAAGRGLQLLFYSVGIGQISSEVPQNLSASRPQDRQFILSSKKLLLSDSGFYLCAWSTGQSYNEQFFGPGTRLTVL.

A note on this clone: The same CDR3 also results from other DNA sequences found in this sample. This sequence joins TRBV6-1 and TRBJ1-2, with unresolved D. The CDR3 has 15 amino acids. V was cut by 1 base and J by 5 bases, with 14 bases left in between. Germline V gene lookup returns CDR1 MNHNS and CDR2 SASEGT. CDR3 protein: CASSEGPGWNYGYTF. The CDR3 DNA sequence: TGTGCCAGCAGTGAAGGTCCGGGTTGGAATTATGGCTACACCTTC.

The gene calls are TRBV6-6 and TRBJ2-7; D might be TRBD2 (6 bases). The ends were cut back, 9 bases at V and 7 bases at J, with 22 bases in the middle. There are 14 residues in the CDR3. Germline V lookup: CDR1 MNHNY, CDR2 SVGAGI (reference sequence). For the CDR3, the DNA is TGTGCCAGGGGTTTGCAGGAGGGCCTTGGGGAGCAGTACTTC. Protein product: CARGLQEGLGEQYF.

The chain links TRBV7-8 to TRBJ1-6; D is uncertain. The germline CDR1 and CDR2 sequences are SGHVS and FQNEAQ. Deletions cut 1 base from V and 0 bases from J, with 7 bases between. The CDR3 contains 16 residues. In nucleotides, the CDR3 is TGTGCCAGCAGCTTAGTTGGCAGCTCCTATAATTCACCCCTCCACTTT. Its protein is CASSLVGSSYNSPLHF.

This clone appeared once. The gene calls are TRBV28 and TRBJ2-7, with 7 bases that match TRBD1. The CDR3 has 13 residues. Trimming at V came to 8 bases and at J to 5 bases, leaving 9 bases not matched to a gene. Germline CDR1 MDHEN, CDR2 SYDVKM. DNA for the CDR3: TGTGCCAGCTACGACAGGGTGGTGGACGAGCAGTACTTC. Its translation: CASYDRVVDEQYF.

This chain connects TRBV7-2 to TRBJ2-2, with TRBD1 matching over 7 bases. The length of the CDR3 is 15 residues. Germline V gives CDR1 SGHTA, CDR2 FQGNSA. The trim removed 5 bases at V and 6 bases at J, leaving 9 bases unmatched. CDR3 bases: TGTGCCAGCAGCCTTTTACAGGGGAATGCCGGGGAGCTGTTTTTT. It encodes CASSLLQGNAGELFF. Using reference TRBV7-2 and TRBJ2-2 for the parts outside the CDR3, the full variable domain is GAGVSQSPSNKVTEKGKDVELRCDPISGHTALYWYRQSLGQGLEFLIYFQGNSAPDKSGLPSDRFSAERTGGSVSTLTIQRTQQEDSAVYLCASSLLQGNAGELFFGEGSRLTVL.

The chain recombines TRBV28 with TRBJ1-4, with D unclear. Germline loops: CDR1 MDHEN, CDR2 SYDVKM. This CDR3 has 15 residues. V was trimmed by 9 bases and J by 9 bases, leaving 23 bases between them. The CDR3 DNA reads TGTGCCAGTCGGACCGCGGGAACTTTCAGGCAAAAACTGTTTTTT. Residues: CASRTAGTFRQKLFF.

Turning to this clone: Other DNA sequences in this sample translate to the same CDR3. V gene TRBV28 combines with J gene TRBJ2-7; D is unresolved. V dropped 4 bases and J dropped 1 base, with 5 bases sitting between them. The germline gives CDR1 MDHEN, CDR2 SYDVKM. The CDR3 is 12 amino acids. The CDR3 DNA is TGTGCCAGCAGTTCCAGGTCCTACGAGCAGTACTTC. Translating it yields CASSSRSYEQYF.

V and J are TRBV7-9 and TRBJ2-3, with 10 bases fitting TRBD1. The trim removed 3 bases at V and 3 bases at J, leaving 6 bases unmatched. The CDR3 runs 16 residues. Germline CDR1 reads SEHNR; CDR2 reads FQNEAQ (reference sequence). The CDR3 nucleotides are TGTGCCAGCAGCTTTCGGACAGGGGGGAGGACAGATACGCAGTATTTT. It codes for CASSFRTGGRTDTQYF.